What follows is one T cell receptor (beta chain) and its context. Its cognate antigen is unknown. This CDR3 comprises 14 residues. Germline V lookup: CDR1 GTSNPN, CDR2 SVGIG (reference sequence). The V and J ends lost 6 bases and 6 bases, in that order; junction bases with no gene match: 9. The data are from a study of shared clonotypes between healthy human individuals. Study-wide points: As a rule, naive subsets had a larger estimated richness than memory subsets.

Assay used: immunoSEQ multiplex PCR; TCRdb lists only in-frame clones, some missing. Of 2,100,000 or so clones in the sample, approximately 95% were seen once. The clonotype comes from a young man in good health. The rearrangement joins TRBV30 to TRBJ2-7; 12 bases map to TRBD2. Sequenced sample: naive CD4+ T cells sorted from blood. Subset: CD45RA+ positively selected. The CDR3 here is CACGTLAGGREQYF. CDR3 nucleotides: TGTGCCTGCGGAACTCTAGCGGGGGGGCGCGAGCAGTACTTC.